This record looks at one TCR beta chain sequence and its context. The data originate from a study of blood T cell repertoires in COVID-19. Study background: The study drew acute and convalescent COVID-19 samples from the United States, Italy and Spain.

Repertoires were generated with immunoSEQ multiplex PCR, while TCRdb's copy carries only in-frame clones and drops some. The top ten hold under 3% of the sample, which has approximately 180,000 clones, 80% to 90% seen once. Trimming pared 2 bases from V and 7 bases from J, leaving 21 bases between. Germline V lookup: CDR1 MGHRA, CDR2 YSYEKL. CDR3 length: 17 residues. The V call is TRBV4-1, the J call TRBJ1-5; a possible D gene is TRBD1 (6 bases). Sequenced material: PBMCs or T cells enriched from blood (not recorded which). The TCR comes from a woman aged 40 to 50 with acute COVID-19. The chain's CDR3 is CASSQSDHRAAGQPQHF. CDR3 bases: TGCGCCAGCAGCCAAAGCGATCACAGGGCGGCGGGCCAGCCCCAGCATTTT.